This is a list of T cell receptor beta chains from one sample in a study of beta chain features in type 1 diabetes. The method was immunoSEQ multiplex PCR; TCRdb's version includes in-frame clones alone and lacks a portion of them. The data show some 150,000 clones, 48% seen once. Sequencing was performed on Tregs from blood. The receptors stem from a man between 18 and 35 years old in good health. Both conserved end residues are part of each CDR3. The D gene is left open where the match is weak. Part of the rows lack a size; the others show once, few, many or a class for expanded clones.

J gene: TRBJ2-3
V gene: TRBV18
D gene: .
clone size: once
CDR3 DNA: TGTGCCAGCTCACCAATAACAGATACGCAGTATTTT
CDR3 protein: CASSPITDTQYF

J gene: TRBJ2-7
V gene: TRBV28
D gene: .
clone size: .
CDR3 DNA: TGTGCCAGCAGTTTACAGGCCTACGAGCAGTACTTC
CDR3 protein: CASSLQAYEQYF

J gene: TRBJ2-6
V gene: TRBV5-1
D gene: .
clone size: .
CDR3 DNA: TGCGCCAGCAGTCTGACAGACTTAAACTCTGGGGCCAACGTCCTGACTTTC
CDR3 protein: CASSLTDLNSGANVLTF

J gene: TRBJ2-1
V gene: TRBV5-4
D gene: .
clone size: .
CDR3 DNA: TGTGCCAGCAGCTTGCCGGGGGTGAGTGGAGATGAGCAGTTCTTC
CDR3 protein: CASSLPGVSGDEQFF

J gene: TRBJ2-7
V gene: TRBV18
D gene: TRBD1
clone size: .
CDR3 DNA: TGTGCCAGCTCAACGGGACAGGGGGGTTCCTACGAGCAGTACTTC
CDR3 protein: CASSTGQGGSYEQYF

J gene: TRBJ1-1
V gene: TRBV7-9
D gene: .
clone size: .
CDR3 DNA: TGTGCCAGCAGCTTAGTCGGGCCAGGGGACACTGAAGCTTTCTTT
CDR3 protein: CASSLVGPGDTEAFF

J gene: TRBJ2-1
V gene: TRBV10-3
D gene: .
clone size: .
CDR3 DNA: TGTGCCATCAGTGGTCCCGGCGGGGAGGCTAAACTAGATGAGCAGTTCTTC
CDR3 protein: CAISGPGGEAKLDEQFF

J gene: TRBJ1-1
V gene: TRBV7-9
D gene: .
clone size: .
CDR3 DNA: TGTGCCAGCAGCCGGCGCATAGGGGCCACTGAAGCTTTCTTT
CDR3 protein: CASSRRIGATEAFF

J gene: TRBJ1-2
V gene: TRBV5-1
D gene: .
clone size: .
CDR3 DNA: TGCGCCAGCAGCTTCCTACAGGGAAGGGTTGGCTACACCTTC
CDR3 protein: CASSFLQGRVGYTF

J gene: TRBJ2-1
V gene: TRBV4-2
D gene: TRBD2
clone size: .
CDR3 DNA: TGTGCCAGCAGCCAAGGCGGGCGGGGGGGGGATTACAATGAGCAGTTCTTC
CDR3 protein: CASSQGGRGGDYNEQFF

J gene: TRBJ2-7
V gene: TRBV6-1
D gene: .
clone size: once
CDR3 DNA: TGTGCCAGCAGTGAATGGGGCAGTACCTACGAGCAGTACTTC
CDR3 protein: CASSEWGSTYEQYF

J gene: TRBJ1-1
V gene: TRBV4-3
D gene: TRBD1
clone size: .
CDR3 DNA: TGCGCCAGCAGCCACGCGACAGGGTTGGCTTTCTTT
CDR3 protein: CASSHATGLAFF

J gene: TRBJ2-7
V gene: TRBV25-1
D gene: TRBD2
clone size: .
CDR3 DNA: TGTGCCAGCAGTTTTGGGAGCGGGAGGGCCCAGTACGAGCAGTACTTC
CDR3 protein: CASSFGSGRAQYEQYF

J gene: TRBJ2-6
V gene: TRBV30
D gene: .
clone size: .
CDR3 DNA: TGTGCCTGGAGTGGGGGGGCTGGGGCCAACGTCCTGACTTTC
CDR3 protein: CAWSGGAGANVLTF

J gene: TRBJ2-1
V gene: TRBV9
D gene: TRBD2
clone size: .
CDR3 DNA: TGTGCCAGCAGCGCTCGACAAGGGAGGGCCAATGAGCAGTTCTTC
CDR3 protein: CASSARQGRANEQFF

J gene: TRBJ2-6
V gene: TRBV19
D gene: .
clone size: .
CDR3 DNA: TGTGCCAGTAGTCGGGGATCTGGGGCCAACGTCCTGACTTTC
CDR3 protein: CASSRGSGANVLTF

J gene: TRBJ2-3
V gene: TRBV30
D gene: TRBD1
clone size: few
CDR3 DNA: TGTGCCCAAAGGGACAGGGTAACAGATACGCAGTATTTT
CDR3 protein: CAQRDRVTDTQYF

J gene: TRBJ2-2
V gene: TRBV28
D gene: .
clone size: .
CDR3 DNA: TGTGCCAGCAGTTTATCGGGCGGGGAGCTGTTTTTT
CDR3 protein: CASSLSGGELFF

J gene: TRBJ1-1
V gene: TRBV7-3
D gene: TRBD1
clone size: few
CDR3 DNA: TGTGCCAGCAGTCCAGGGGGCGCAAGCACTGAAGCTTTCTTT
CDR3 protein: CASSPGGASTEAFF

J gene: TRBJ1-5
V gene: TRBV6-1
D gene: .
clone size: few
CDR3 DNA: TGTGCCAGCAGCGAAGCCGGGGATTGGTATCAGCCCCAGCATTTT
CDR3 protein: CASSEAGDWYQPQHF

J gene: TRBJ2-7
V gene: TRBV4-1
D gene: .
clone size: .
CDR3 DNA: TGCGCCAGCAGCCAACTACGAAGTAACTCTCGTTCCTACGAGCAGTACTTC
CDR3 protein: CASSQLRSNSRSYEQYF

J gene: TRBJ2-6
V gene: TRBV7-2
D gene: .
clone size: .
CDR3 DNA: TGTGCCAGCAGCCCTAGTTTTGGGGCCAACGTCCTGACTTTC
CDR3 protein: CASSPSFGANVLTF

J gene: TRBJ2-3
V gene: TRBV7-3
D gene: .
clone size: once
CDR3 DNA: TGTGCCAGCAGCTTAATGAGCCGAGATACGCAGTATTTT
CDR3 protein: CASSLMSRDTQYF

J gene: TRBJ2-7
V gene: TRBV15
D gene: TRBD1
clone size: .
CDR3 DNA: TGTGCCACCAGCGGCCGGGACAGGCGCCTCGAGCAGTACTTC
CDR3 protein: CATSGRDRRLEQYF

J gene: TRBJ1-1
V gene: TRBV10-3
D gene: .
clone size: once
CDR3 DNA: TGTGCCATCAGTATCCGGGGGTCGGACACTGAAGCTTTCTTT
CDR3 protein: CAISIRGSDTEAFF

J gene: TRBJ2-2
V gene: TRBV6-6
D gene: .
clone size: .
CDR3 DNA: TGTGCCAGCAGTTACTCCGGGTTCGGAGCCGGGGAGCTGTTTTTT
CDR3 protein: CASSYSGFGAGELFF

J gene: TRBJ2-2
V gene: TRBV19
D gene: TRBD1
clone size: .
CDR3 DNA: TGTGCCAGCAGAAAGGGTGGCAGGGGGCCAACCGGGGAGCTGTTTTTT
CDR3 protein: CASRKGGRGPTGELFF

J gene: TRBJ2-6
V gene: TRBV19
D gene: .
clone size: .
CDR3 DNA: TGTGCCAGTAGCTCAGTGTTCTCTGGGGCCAACGTCCTGACTTTC
CDR3 protein: CASSSVFSGANVLTF

J gene: TRBJ2-1
V gene: TRBV7-2
D gene: TRBD2
clone size: .
CDR3 DNA: TGTGCCAGCAGCTTAGGCTCTAGCGGGTTGTGGGGGCAGTTCTTC
CDR3 protein: CASSLGSSGLWGQFF